The rows below give T cell receptor beta chains drawn from one sample of a study of cytomegalovirus exposure and HLA in healthy donors. TCRdb's copy holds only in-frame clones and misses some; the assay was immunoSEQ multiplex PCR. The sample has roughly 160,000 clones, roughly 81% seen once. Sequenced material: PBMCs. Source of these receptors: a woman between 45 and 65 years old in good health and CMV-seronegative. Both conserved end residues are part of each CDR3. D genes are given only for firm matches. For some rows the clone size is stated as once, few or many, or as a class when expanded; others skip it.

TRBV28	-	15	TRBJ1-4	-	TGTGCCAGCAGTTTAGACAGCTCTTTTAATGAAAAACTGTTTTTT	CASSLDSSFNEKLFF
TRBV19	-	20	TRBJ2-6	once	TGTGCCAGTAGTATAGAATCGTGGGGGACACTCCAATCTGGGGCCAACGTCCTGACTTTC	CASSIESWGTLQSGANVLTF
TRBV30	-	12	TRBJ1-5	-	TGTGCCTGGAGTGACAGAAATCAGCCCCAGCATTTT	CAWSDRNQPQHF
TRBV6-1	-	15	TRBJ2-2	-	TGTGCCAGCAGTCCCCTCAGCGGGAACACCGGGGAGCTGTTTTTT	CASSPLSGNTGELFF
TRBV9	-	14	TRBJ2-3	-	TGTGCCAGCACGGAAGGGAGTAGCACAGATACGCAGTATTTT	CASTEGSSTDTQYF
TRBV7-8	TRBD2	19	TRBJ2-1	few	TGTGCCAGCAGCTTAGAAATATGGACTAGCGGGAGGGCTGGGAATGAGCAGTTCTTC	CASSLEIWTSGRAGNEQFF
TRBV13	TRBD1	15	TRBJ1-1	-	TGTGCCAGCAGCTTACTCGAGGGGGCGAACACTGAAGCTTTCTTT	CASSLLEGANTEAFF
TRBV7-3	TRBD2	13	TRBJ2-2	-	TGTGCCAGCAGTGCGGGGGGCACCGGGGAGCTGTTTTTT	CASSAGGTGELFF
TRBV2	-	17	TRBJ2-6	-	TGTGCCAGCAGTCAAGTCCGGGGTCTCTCTGGGGCCAACGTCCTGACTTTC	CASSQVRGLSGANVLTF
TRBV28	-	16	TRBJ1-6	few	TGTGCCAGCAGTTTGGCCGGGGACTCCTATAATTCACCCCTCCACTTT	CASSLAGDSYNSPLHF
TRBV29-1	-	12	TRBJ2-7	-	TGCAGCGGTTTAGGGACATCCTACGAGCAGTACTTC	CSGLGTSYEQYF